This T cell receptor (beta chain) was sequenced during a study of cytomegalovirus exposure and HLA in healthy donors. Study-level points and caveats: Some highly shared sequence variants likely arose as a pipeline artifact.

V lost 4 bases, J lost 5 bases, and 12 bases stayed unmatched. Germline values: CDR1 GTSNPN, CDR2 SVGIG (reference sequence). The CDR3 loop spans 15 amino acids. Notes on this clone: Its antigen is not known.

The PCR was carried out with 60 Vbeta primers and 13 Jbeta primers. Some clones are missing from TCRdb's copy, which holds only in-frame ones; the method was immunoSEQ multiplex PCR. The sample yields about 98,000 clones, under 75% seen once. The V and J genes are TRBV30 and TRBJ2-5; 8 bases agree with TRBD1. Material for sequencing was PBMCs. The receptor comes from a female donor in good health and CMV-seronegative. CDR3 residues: CAWIGSGGAGETQYF. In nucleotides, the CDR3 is TGTGCCTGGATTGGGTCAGGGGGCGCGGGGGAGACCCAGTACTTC. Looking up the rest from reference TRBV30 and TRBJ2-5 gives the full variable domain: SQTIHQWPATLVQPVGSPLSLECTVEGTSNPNLYWYRQAAGRGLQLLFYSVGIGQISSEVPQNLSASRPQDRQFILSSKKLLLSDSGFYLCAWIGSGGAGETQYFGPGTRLLVL.